This T cell receptor (beta chain) was observed in a study of blood T cell repertoires in COVID-19. Only in-frame clones appear in the TCRdb table, and some are missing; sequencing was by immunoSEQ multiplex PCR. The sample shows about 480,000 clones, nearly 90% of them seen only once. With 4 bases clipped from V and 2 bases from J, the junction kept 10 bases outside the gene matches. CDR1 is MNHNS and CDR2 is SASEGT in the germline V gene. This CDR3 contains 17 residues. This chain links TRBV6-1 with TRBJ2-7; 11 bases are shared with TRBD2. The receptor was derived from a man between 18 and 35 years old with COVID-19, enrolled during active disease. The sequencing input was peripheral blood. CDR3 bases: TGTGCCAGCAGTGCGGACGTGACTAGCGGGGTTACCTACGAGCAGTACTTC. Translated, it gives CASSADVTSGVTYEQYF.